This TCR beta chain came from a study of T cells after yellow fever vaccination. Study at large: Libraries from low-cell-number fractions were prepared with the SMART-Seq v4 Ultra Low Input RNA kit. Regarding the study as a whole: Of the clonotypes, a small share occurred in both CD4 and CD8 compartments. The booster saw the reappearance of most primary-vaccination clones (roughly 97% CD4, 70% to 90% CD8).

TCRdb passed the 5' RACE reads through MiXCR, listing each CDR3 protein once. The sample shows just under 600,000 distinct CDR3 sequences, approximately 15% of them seen only once. This clonotype has more than one count but fewer than ten. The antigen is not known. Germline V gives CDR1 SGHRS, CDR2 YFSETQ. The ends were cut back, 3 bases at V and 6 bases at J, with 10 bases in the middle. CDR3 length: 13 residues. The rearrangement uses TRBV5-1 and TRBJ2-1; D uncertain. The specimen comprised PBMCs, sampled on the day of the yellow fever booster vaccination. The TCR was taken from a man aged 25 to 45 who received the YFV17D yellow fever vaccine. The CDR3 region has the DNA TGCGCCAGCAGCTCGACGGCCGGCAATGAGCAGTTCTTC. Translated, it gives CASSSTAGNEQFF.